The sequence of this T cell receptor (beta chain) was determined in a study of blood T cell repertoires in COVID-19. Study details: Researchers got acute and convalescent COVID-19 samples from the United States, Italy and Spain. T cells, B-cell-depleted T cells, or PBMCs provided the cDNA or gDNA that served as material.

In the study's own analysis: Reference gene primer amplification gave estimated nucleated cell counts. Some clones are missing from TCRdb's copy, which holds only in-frame ones; the method was immunoSEQ multiplex PCR. V, J and clone size reflect that table, while D and trimming were determined from the DNA. The sample lists 300,000 to 400,000 clones; 88% were seen once. Grouping used clinical history reported by participants in a survey and questionnaire. CDR3 length: 15 amino acids. The V gene lost 4 bases and the J gene lost 5 bases, with 17 bases spanning the gap. Germline assignment: CDR1 LNHDA and CDR2 SQIVND (reference sequence).

The source of this sequence is a woman in her late teens or twenties who had recovered from COVID-19. The gene calls are TRBV19 and TRBJ1-2; a weak D match, TRBD1 (6 bases). The material sequenced was PBMCs or T cells enriched from blood (not recorded which). Here the CDR3 DNA reads TGTGCCAGTAGTACCACCTCGGACAGTTTGTATGGCTACACCTTC. Translating gives CASSTTSDSLYGYTF.